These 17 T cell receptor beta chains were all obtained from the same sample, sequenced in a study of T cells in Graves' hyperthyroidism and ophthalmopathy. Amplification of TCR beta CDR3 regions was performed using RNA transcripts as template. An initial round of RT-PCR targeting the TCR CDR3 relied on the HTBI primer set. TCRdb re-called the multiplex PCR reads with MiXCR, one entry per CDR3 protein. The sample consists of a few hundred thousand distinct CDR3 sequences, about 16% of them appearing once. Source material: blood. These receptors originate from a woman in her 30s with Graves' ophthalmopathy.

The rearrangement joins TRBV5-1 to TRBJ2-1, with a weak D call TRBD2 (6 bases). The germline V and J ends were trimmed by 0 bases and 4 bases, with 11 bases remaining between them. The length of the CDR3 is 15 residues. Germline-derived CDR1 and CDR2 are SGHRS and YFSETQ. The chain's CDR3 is CASSLVGTYYNEQFF. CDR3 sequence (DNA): TGCGCCAGCAGCTTGGTTGGGACTTATTACAATGAGCAGTTCTTC. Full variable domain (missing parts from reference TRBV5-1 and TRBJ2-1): KAGVTQTPRYLIKTRGQQVTLSCSPISGHRSVSWYQQTPGQGLQFLFEYFSETQRNKGNFPGRFSGRQFSNSRSEMNVSTLELGDSALYLCASSLVGTYYNEQFFGPGTRLTVL.

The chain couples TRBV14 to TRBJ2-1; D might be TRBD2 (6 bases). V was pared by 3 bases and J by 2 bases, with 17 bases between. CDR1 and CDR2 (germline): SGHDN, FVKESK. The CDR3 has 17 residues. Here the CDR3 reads CASSHDDTSWAYNEQFF. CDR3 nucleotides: TGTGCCAGCAGCCATGACGATACTAGCTGGGCCTACAATGAGCAGTTCTTC.

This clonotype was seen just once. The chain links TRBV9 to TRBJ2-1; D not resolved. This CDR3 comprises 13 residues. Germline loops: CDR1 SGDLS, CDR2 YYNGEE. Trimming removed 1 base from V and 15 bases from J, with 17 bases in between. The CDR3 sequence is CASSVNPTGLSFF. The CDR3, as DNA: TGTGCCAGCAGCGTAAATCCCACCGGCTTATCGTTCTTC.

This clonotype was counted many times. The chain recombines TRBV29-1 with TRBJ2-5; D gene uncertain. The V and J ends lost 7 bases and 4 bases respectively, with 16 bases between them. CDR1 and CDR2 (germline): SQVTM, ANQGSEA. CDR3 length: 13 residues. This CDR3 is CSAVTEFSETQYF. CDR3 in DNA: TGCAGCGCCGTGACTGAGTTTTCAGAGACCCAGTACTTC.

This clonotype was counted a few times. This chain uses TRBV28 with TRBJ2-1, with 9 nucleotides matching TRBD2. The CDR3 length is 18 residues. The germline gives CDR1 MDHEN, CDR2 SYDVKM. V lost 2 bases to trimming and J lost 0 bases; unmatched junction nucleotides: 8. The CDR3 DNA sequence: TGTGCCAGCAGTTTACTGATACTAGCGGGTAGCTCCTACAATGAGCAGTTCTTC. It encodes CASSLLILAGSSYNEQFF. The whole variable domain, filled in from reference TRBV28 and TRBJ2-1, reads DVKVTQSSRYLVKRTGEKVFLECVQDMDHENMFWYRQDPGLGLRLIYFSYDVKMKEKGDIPEGYSVSREKKERFSLILESASTNQTSMYLCASSLLILAGSSYNEQFFGPGTRLTVL.

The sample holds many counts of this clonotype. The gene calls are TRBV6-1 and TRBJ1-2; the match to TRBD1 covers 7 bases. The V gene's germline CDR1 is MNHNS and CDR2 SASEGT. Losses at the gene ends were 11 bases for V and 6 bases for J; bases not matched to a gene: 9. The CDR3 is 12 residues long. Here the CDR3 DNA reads TGTGCCTCCCAGGGGGGGATCGATGGCTACACCTTC. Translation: CASQGGIDGYTF.

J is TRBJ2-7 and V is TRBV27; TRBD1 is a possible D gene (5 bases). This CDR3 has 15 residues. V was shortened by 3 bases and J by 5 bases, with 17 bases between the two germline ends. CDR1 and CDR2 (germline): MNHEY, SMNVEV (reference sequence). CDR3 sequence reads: CASSLQSAGIDEQYF. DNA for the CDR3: TGTGCCAGCAGTTTGCAATCGGCAGGGATCGACGAGCAGTACTTC.

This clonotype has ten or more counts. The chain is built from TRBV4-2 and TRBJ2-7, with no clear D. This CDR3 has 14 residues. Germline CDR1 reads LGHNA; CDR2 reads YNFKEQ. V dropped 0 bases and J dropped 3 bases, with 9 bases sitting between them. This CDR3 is CASSQEYGIYEQYF. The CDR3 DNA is TGTGCCAGCAGCCAAGAATACGGAATCTACGAGCAGTACTTC.

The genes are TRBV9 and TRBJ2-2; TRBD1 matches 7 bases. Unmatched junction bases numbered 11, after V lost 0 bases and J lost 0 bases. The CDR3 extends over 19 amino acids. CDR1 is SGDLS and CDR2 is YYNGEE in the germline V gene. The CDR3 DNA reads TGTGCCAGCAGCGTAGCTGGTGGGAGACAGGGAACGAACACCGGGGAGCTGTTTTTT. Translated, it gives CASSVAGGRQGTNTGELFF.

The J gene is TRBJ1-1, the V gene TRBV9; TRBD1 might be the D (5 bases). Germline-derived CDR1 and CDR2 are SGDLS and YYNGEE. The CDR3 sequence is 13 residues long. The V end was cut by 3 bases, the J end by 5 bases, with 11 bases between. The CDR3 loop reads CASSAHEGTEAFF. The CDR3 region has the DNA TGTGCCAGCAGCGCACATGAGGGGACTGAAGCTTTCTTT. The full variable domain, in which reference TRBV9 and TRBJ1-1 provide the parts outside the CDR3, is DSGVTQTPKHLITATGQRVTLRCSPRSGDLSVYWYQQSLDQGLQFLIQYYNGEERAKGNILERFSAQQFPDLHSELNLSSLELGDSALYFCASSAHEGTEAFFGQGTRLTVV.

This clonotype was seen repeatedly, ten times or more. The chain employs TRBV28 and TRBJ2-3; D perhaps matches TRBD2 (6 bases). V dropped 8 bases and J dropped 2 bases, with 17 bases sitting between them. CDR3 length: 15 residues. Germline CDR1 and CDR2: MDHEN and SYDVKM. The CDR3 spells CASLSGSGYTDTQYF. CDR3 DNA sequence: TGTGCCAGCCTCTCGGGGAGCGGGTACACAGATACGCAGTATTTT.

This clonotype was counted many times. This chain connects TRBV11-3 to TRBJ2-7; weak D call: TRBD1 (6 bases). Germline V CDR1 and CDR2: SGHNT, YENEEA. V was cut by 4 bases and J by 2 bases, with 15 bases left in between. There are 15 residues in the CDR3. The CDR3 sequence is CASSSGEGVAYEQYF. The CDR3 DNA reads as TGTGCCAGCAGCTCCGGAGAGGGGGTAGCCTACGAGCAGTACTTC. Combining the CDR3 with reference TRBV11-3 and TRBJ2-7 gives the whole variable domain EAGVVQSPRYKIIEKKQPVAFWCNPISGHNTLYWYLQNLGQGPELLIRYENEEAVDDSQLPKDRFSAERLKGVDSTLKIQPAELGDSAVYLCASSSGEGVAYEQYFGPGTRLTVT.

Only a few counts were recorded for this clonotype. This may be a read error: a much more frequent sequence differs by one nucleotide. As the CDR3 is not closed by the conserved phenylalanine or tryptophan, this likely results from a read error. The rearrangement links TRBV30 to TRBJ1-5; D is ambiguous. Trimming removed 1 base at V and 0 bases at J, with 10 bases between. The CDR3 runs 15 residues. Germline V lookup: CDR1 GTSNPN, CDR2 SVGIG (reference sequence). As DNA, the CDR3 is TGTGCCTGGAGTGCAGTAAGGTCTAGCAATCAGCCCCAGCATCTT. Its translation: CAWSAVRSSNQPQHL.

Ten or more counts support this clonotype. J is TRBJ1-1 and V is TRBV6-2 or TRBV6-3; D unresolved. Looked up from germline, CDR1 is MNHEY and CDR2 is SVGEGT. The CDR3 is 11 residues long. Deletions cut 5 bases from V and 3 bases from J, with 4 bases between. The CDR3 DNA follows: TGTGCCAGCAGTATGGACACTGAAGCTTTCTTT. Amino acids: CASSMDTEAFF.

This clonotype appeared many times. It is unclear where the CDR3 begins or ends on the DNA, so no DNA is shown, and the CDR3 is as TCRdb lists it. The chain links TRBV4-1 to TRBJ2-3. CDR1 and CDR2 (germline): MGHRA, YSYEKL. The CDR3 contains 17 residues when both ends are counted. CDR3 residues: CASSQVKLSLGTDTQYF.

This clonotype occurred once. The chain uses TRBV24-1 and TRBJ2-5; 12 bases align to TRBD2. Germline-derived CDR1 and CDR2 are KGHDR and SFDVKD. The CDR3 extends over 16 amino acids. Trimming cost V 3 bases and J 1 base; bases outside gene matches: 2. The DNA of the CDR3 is TGTGCCACCAGTGATCTAGCGGGAGGGTCCCAAGAGACCCAGTACTTC. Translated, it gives CATSDLAGGSQETQYF.

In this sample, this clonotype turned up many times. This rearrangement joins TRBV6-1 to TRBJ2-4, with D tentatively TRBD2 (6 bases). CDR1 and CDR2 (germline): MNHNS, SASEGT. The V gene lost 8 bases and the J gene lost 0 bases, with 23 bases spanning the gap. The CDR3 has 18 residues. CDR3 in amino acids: CASETGGDSRLAKNIQYF. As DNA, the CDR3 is TGTGCCAGCGAAACCGGGGGTGACTCGAGGCTAGCCAAAAACATTCAGTACTTC.